This is a list of T cell receptor beta chains from one sample in a study of blood T cell repertoires in COVID-19. This table comes from immunoSEQ multiplex PCR, and its TCRdb copy is limited to in-frame clones, with some not included. The sample shows around 430,000 clones, approximately 90% of them seen only once. Sample: PBMCs or T cells enriched from blood (not recorded which). These receptor sequences come from a woman aged 50 to 60 who had recovered from COVID-19. Both conserved end residues are part of each CDR3. D genes are given only for firm matches. The listing skips clone size in some rows; elsewhere it reads once, few, many or a size class.

d_gene	abundance	j_gene	v_gene	CDR3nt	CDR3aa
NA	NA	TRBJ1-2	TRBV5-1	TGCGCCAGCAGCTTATCGGGCGGGACTGGCTACACCTTC	CASSLSGGTGYTF
TRBD2	NA	TRBJ2-1	TRBV19	TGTGCCAGTACCAGCGGGGGGGCCGTTTACAATGAGCAGTTCTTC	CASTSGGAVYNEQFF
NA	once	TRBJ1-1	TRBV27	TGTGCCAGCAGTTATGGCAGTCGTCGCACTGAAGCTTTCTTT	CASSYGSRRTEAFF
TRBD1	NA	TRBJ1-6	TRBV2	TGTGCCAGCAGTAGGACAGGGGGTGGTTCTAATTCACCCCTCCACTTT	CASSRTGGGSNSPLHF
TRBD1	NA	TRBJ1-5	TRBV18	TGTGCCAGCTCAAAAAGACAGGGGGCCCATCAGCCCCAGCATTTT	CASSKRQGAHQPQHF
TRBD1	NA	TRBJ1-3	TRBV5-1	TGCGCCAGCAGCGGACAGGACGCTGGAAACACCATATATTTT	CASSGQDAGNTIYF
TRBD1	NA	TRBJ1-6	TRBV5-5	TGTGCCAGCAGCGCACAGGGGGGGAATTCACCCCTCCACTTT	CASSAQGGNSPLHF
TRBD2	NA	TRBJ2-7	TRBV19	TGTGCCAGTAGTAGACTAGCGGGGGGGAGCTCCTACGAGCAGTACTTC	CASSRLAGGSSYEQYF
NA	few	TRBJ1-3	TRBV10-3	TGTGCCATCAGTGCTGGGCCTGGAAACACCATATATTTT	CAISAGPGNTIYF
NA	NA	TRBJ1-2	TRBV28	TGTGCCAGCAGGGCAACCGGGAACCCGAGGAATGGCTACACCTTC	CASRATGNPRNGYTF
TRBD1	NA	TRBJ1-2	TRBV28	TGTGCCAGTATAGGACAGGATGATGGCTACACCTTC	CASIGQDDGYTF
NA	NA	TRBJ1-6	TRBV4-3	TGCGCCAGCAGCTTATCCGGGGGGAATTCACCCCTCCACTTT	CASSLSGGNSPLHF
NA	NA	TRBJ2-5	TRBV9	TGTGCCAGCAGCGTTTATGGGGGGTTAGGTGAGACCCAGTACTTC	CASSVYGGLGETQYF
TRBD2	NA	TRBJ2-5	TRBV6-5	TGTGCCAGCAGTTATTATCGGGCGGGGGAAGAGACCCAGTACTTC	CASSYYRAGEETQYF
TRBD1	once	TRBJ1-5	TRBV2	TGTGCCAGCAGTGGGGACAGGGCCCAGCCCCAGCATTTT	CASSGDRAQPQHF
TRBD2	NA	TRBJ2-7	TRBV13	TGTGCCAGCAGCCGGACTAGCAATGGCGAGCAGTACTTC	CASSRTSNGEQYF
NA	NA	TRBJ1-1	TRBV28	TGTGCCAGCAGCCGAACAGGGAACACTGAAGCTTTCTTT	CASSRTGNTEAFF
TRBD1	once	TRBJ1-2	TRBV5-8	TGTGCCAGCAGCCAAACAGGGACAGCCAGCGGTGGCTACACCTTC	CASSQTGTASGGYTF
NA	NA	TRBJ2-1	TRBV2	TGTGCCAGCAGTGACAGGGGTAGATACATTGGTGAGCAGTTCTTC	CASSDRGRYIGEQFF
NA	NA	TRBJ1-2	TRBV6-5	TGTGCCAGCAGTTACTCGGGCAGGGACTATGGCTACACCTTC	CASSYSGRDYGYTF
TRBD1	NA	TRBJ2-3	TRBV6-5	TGTGCCAGCAGTTCCACGAGGGGGCCCACAGATACGCAGTATTTT	CASSSTRGPTDTQYF
TRBD1	NA	TRBJ2-7	TRBV6-5	TGTGCCAGCAGTTACTCGACAGGGTGGGGCTACGAGCAGTACTTC	CASSYSTGWGYEQYF
NA	NA	TRBJ2-1	TRBV5-6	TGTGCCAGCAGCTTTGGAACAGGGCCCTACAATGAGCAGTTCTTC	CASSFGTGPYNEQFF
NA	NA	TRBJ1-4	TRBV12-3/TRBV12-4	TGTGCCAGCAGTTTATGGTCAGATGAAAAACTGTTTTTT	CASSLWSDEKLFF
NA	NA	TRBJ1-2	TRBV10-2	TGCGCCAGCGGGGACATGGGGCACTATGGCTACACCTTC	CASGDMGHYGYTF
NA	few	TRBJ1-5	TRBV9	TGTGCCAGCAGCGAGGACACCCTAGGGCCCCAGCATTTT	CASSEDTLGPQHF
NA	NA	TRBJ2-3	TRBV25-1	TGTGCCAGCAGTGCGAGCACAGATACGCAGTATTTT	CASSASTDTQYF
TRBD1	once	TRBJ1-2	TRBV11-3	TGTGCCAGCAGCAAGACAGGGGACTATGGCTACACCTTC	CASSKTGDYGYTF
TRBD1	NA	TRBJ1-2	TRBV11-2	TGTGCCAGCAGCCCAACGACAGGGGGCAGACACTATGGCTACACCTTC	CASSPTTGGRHYGYTF
TRBD2	NA	TRBJ2-3	TRBV5-1	TGCGCCAGCAGTAGCGGGGGGAGTGCAGATACGCAGTATTTT	CASSSGGSADTQYF
TRBD1	NA	TRBJ1-4	TRBV19	TGTGCCAGTAGTATCAACCCCCCAGGGGGTTACATTAATGAAAAACTGTTTTTT	CASSINPPGGYINEKLFF
NA	NA	TRBJ1-1	TRBV5-4	TGTGCCAGCAGCGGGACAAGGAACACTGAAGCTTTCTTT	CASSGTRNTEAFF
NA	NA	TRBJ2-6	TRBV5-1	TGCGCCAGCAAATCAGATTCTGGGGCCAACGTCCTGACTTTC	CASKSDSGANVLTF
TRBD1	NA	TRBJ2-5	TRBV27	TGTGCCAGCAGCACACTGCGGGACAGGTTAGAGACCCAGTACTTC	CASSTLRDRLETQYF
TRBD1	NA	TRBJ1-6	TRBV27	TGTGCCAGCAGTTCGGGACAGAGTTATAATTCACCCCTCCACTTT	CASSSGQSYNSPLHF
NA	NA	TRBJ1-3	TRBV7-6	TGTGCCAGCAGCTTAGCTAGCCTTATAGGCAACACCATATATTTT	CASSLASLIGNTIYF
NA	NA	TRBJ2-5	TRBV28	TGTGCCAGCACCCCAGGTGGGGCGGGGAGGAAGGGGACCCAGTACTTC	CASTPGGAGRKGTQYF
TRBD1	NA	TRBJ2-3	TRBV28	TGTGCCAGCATCGAATCGAACAGGGGGCGCGTGGATACGCAGTATTTT	CASIESNRGRVDTQYF
NA	NA	TRBJ1-1	TRBV6-5	TGTGCCAGCAGTCCGCTACTCGAGAACACTGAAGCTTTCTTT	CASSPLLENTEAFF
NA	NA	TRBJ2-1	TRBV9	TGTGCCAGCAGCGTAGAACAGGCAGGAACCTACAATGAGCAGTTCTTC	CASSVEQAGTYNEQFF
NA	NA	TRBJ1-6	TRBV4-1	TGCGCCAGCAGCCAAGGACAGACCTCCTATAATTCACCCCTCCACTTT	CASSQGQTSYNSPLHF